A selection of T cell receptor beta chains follows, all from one sample in a study of shared clonotypes between healthy human individuals. Using immunoSEQ multiplex PCR, the repertoire was profiled, and TCRdb retains in-frame clones only, with some absent. The sample has some 600,000 clones, 90% to 97% seen once. Sequencing input: naive CD8+ T cells sorted from blood. Receptor source: a woman between 25 and 40 years old in good health. Both conserved end residues are part of each CDR3. Each record gives: J gene, clone size, D gene, V gene, CDR3 DNA, CDR3 protein. The D gene is left open where the match is weak. A clone size is listed for some rows: how often the clone was seen (once, few, many), or a class if it is expanded.

j_gene: TRBJ1-1
abundance: .
d_gene: .
v_gene: TRBV4-1
CDR3nt: TGCGCCAGCAGCCAAGACCACCGTACTGAAGCTTTCTTT
CDR3aa: CASSQDHRTEAFF

j_gene: TRBJ1-2
abundance: few
d_gene: .
v_gene: TRBV14
CDR3nt: TGTGCCAGCAGTCTTACGACAGGCCCCTATGGCTACACCTTC
CDR3aa: CASSLTTGPYGYTF

j_gene: TRBJ1-3
abundance: .
d_gene: .
v_gene: TRBV6-5
CDR3nt: TGTGCCAGCAGTTACTCCCCAGAAAACTCTGGAAACACCATATATTTT
CDR3aa: CASSYSPENSGNTIYF

j_gene: TRBJ2-2
abundance: .
d_gene: .
v_gene: TRBV6-5
CDR3nt: TGTGCCAGCAGTTGGGATACCGGGGAGCTGTTTTTT
CDR3aa: CASSWDTGELFF

j_gene: TRBJ1-3
abundance: .
d_gene: .
v_gene: TRBV5-6
CDR3nt: TGTGCCAGCAGCTTTAGTGCTACCTCTGGAAACACCATATATTTT
CDR3aa: CASSFSATSGNTIYF

j_gene: TRBJ1-1
abundance: .
d_gene: TRBD1
v_gene: TRBV6-1
CDR3nt: TGTGCCAGCCGGACAGGGAAAACGAACACTGAAGCTTTCTTT
CDR3aa: CASRTGKTNTEAFF

j_gene: TRBJ1-2
abundance: .
d_gene: .
v_gene: TRBV14
CDR3nt: TGTGCCAGCAGCCAAGATCTGTCGGGCCCTGCTGGCTACACCTTC
CDR3aa: CASSQDLSGPAGYTF

j_gene: TRBJ2-7
abundance: once
d_gene: TRBD2
v_gene: TRBV4-1
CDR3nt: TGCGCCAGCAGCCCCTTAGCGGGGGGCTACGAGCAGTACTTC
CDR3aa: CASSPLAGGYEQYF

j_gene: TRBJ1-4
abundance: .
d_gene: .
v_gene: TRBV23-1
CDR3nt: TGCGCCAGCAGTCAATCGGGAGACAGGAATGAAAAACTGTTTTTT
CDR3aa: CASSQSGDRNEKLFF

j_gene: TRBJ1-2
abundance: .
d_gene: .
v_gene: TRBV6-1
CDR3nt: TGTGCCAGCAATCCCTCCGGGGGCTACACCTTC
CDR3aa: CASNPSGGYTF

j_gene: TRBJ2-7
abundance: once
d_gene: TRBD2
v_gene: TRBV28
CDR3nt: TGTGCCAGCAGTTCCGGGACTAGCGAGACCTACGAGCAGTACTTC
CDR3aa: CASSSGTSETYEQYF

j_gene: TRBJ2-7
abundance: .
d_gene: .
v_gene: TRBV5-6
CDR3nt: TGTGCCAGCAGCACGACAGTGGGGGGCGAGCAGTACTTC
CDR3aa: CASSTTVGGEQYF

j_gene: TRBJ1-2
abundance: .
d_gene: .
v_gene: TRBV28
CDR3nt: TGTGCCACCAGAGACGTAAGCTATGGCTACACCTTC
CDR3aa: CATRDVSYGYTF

j_gene: TRBJ2-7
abundance: .
d_gene: .
v_gene: TRBV19
CDR3nt: TGTGCCAGTAGTCCCCTAAGGGACAACTACGAGCAGTACTTC
CDR3aa: CASSPLRDNYEQYF

j_gene: TRBJ2-3
abundance: .
d_gene: TRBD1
v_gene: TRBV7-2
CDR3nt: TGTGCCAGCAGCCTACAATTAAGACAGGGGGAAGCAGATACGCAGTATTTT
CDR3aa: CASSLQLRQGEADTQYF

j_gene: TRBJ1-1
abundance: .
d_gene: .
v_gene: TRBV5-1
CDR3nt: TGCGCCAGCAGCGACAGAGAGAGGACTGAAGCTTTCTTT
CDR3aa: CASSDRERTEAFF

j_gene: TRBJ1-1
abundance: .
d_gene: .
v_gene: TRBV7-9
CDR3nt: TGTGCCAGCAGCTCGTGGACGGCTGAAGCTTTCTTT
CDR3aa: CASSSWTAEAFF

j_gene: TRBJ2-2
abundance: .
d_gene: .
v_gene: TRBV5-5
CDR3nt: TGTGCCAGCAGCTTGCTCTGGCACTTGAACACCGGGGAGCTGTTTTTT
CDR3aa: CASSLLWHLNTGELFF

j_gene: TRBJ2-1
abundance: .
d_gene: .
v_gene: TRBV29-1
CDR3nt: TGCAGCGTTGCGGACAATGGGAATGAGCAGTTCTTC
CDR3aa: CSVADNGNEQFF

j_gene: TRBJ2-1
abundance: .
d_gene: TRBD1
v_gene: TRBV27
CDR3nt: TGTGCCAGCAGTTTAGAGGGGGCTAGCTACAATGAGCAGTTCTTC
CDR3aa: CASSLEGASYNEQFF

j_gene: TRBJ1-2
abundance: .
d_gene: .
v_gene: TRBV28
CDR3nt: TGTGCCAGCAGCGGCGGGCGCAAGAACTATGGCTACACCTTC
CDR3aa: CASSGGRKNYGYTF

j_gene: TRBJ2-3
abundance: .
d_gene: .
v_gene: TRBV27
CDR3nt: TGTGCCAGCACTACAGGATTGCTTTCAGATACGCAGTATTTT
CDR3aa: CASTTGLLSDTQYF

j_gene: TRBJ2-3
abundance: once
d_gene: TRBD2
v_gene: TRBV30
CDR3nt: TGTGCCTGGAATAGGGGGAGCGGGAGGGCAGATACGCAGTATTTT
CDR3aa: CAWNRGSGRADTQYF

j_gene: TRBJ2-7
abundance: .
d_gene: .
v_gene: TRBV9
CDR3nt: TGTGCCAGCAGCGTAGAGGGGGTTGGGCGGGACTCCTACGAGCAGTACTTC
CDR3aa: CASSVEGVGRDSYEQYF

j_gene: TRBJ2-1
abundance: .
d_gene: .
v_gene: TRBV30
CDR3nt: TGTGCCTGGAGTGACTCTCAGGGATTCAATGAGCAGTTCTTC
CDR3aa: CAWSDSQGFNEQFF

j_gene: TRBJ2-5
abundance: .
d_gene: .
v_gene: TRBV6-5
CDR3nt: TGTGCCAGCAGTTACTCGGAACGCCCCCAAGAGACCCAGTACTTC
CDR3aa: CASSYSERPQETQYF

j_gene: TRBJ1-4
abundance: .
d_gene: .
v_gene: TRBV29-1
CDR3nt: TGCAGCGTTGAGGCGGACGCGCCTGAAAAACTGTTTTTT
CDR3aa: CSVEADAPEKLFF

j_gene: TRBJ2-1
abundance: once
d_gene: .
v_gene: TRBV6-5
CDR3nt: TGTGCCAGCGGGGACACCAACTCCTACAATGAGCAGTTCTTC
CDR3aa: CASGDTNSYNEQFF

j_gene: TRBJ2-7
abundance: .
d_gene: .
v_gene: TRBV25-1
CDR3nt: TGTGCCAGCAGTGCCATGACGGAAACTGGGGGCGAGCAGTACTTC
CDR3aa: CASSAMTETGGEQYF

j_gene: TRBJ2-3
abundance: .
d_gene: .
v_gene: TRBV27
CDR3nt: TGTGCCAGCAGTGACGAAACGGGAGCAGAAGCAGATACGCAGTATTTT
CDR3aa: CASSDETGAEADTQYF

j_gene: TRBJ2-7
abundance: .
d_gene: TRBD1
v_gene: TRBV15
CDR3nt: TGTGCCACCAGCAGGGACAGGGTCTACGAGCAGTACTTC
CDR3aa: CATSRDRVYEQYF

j_gene: TRBJ2-5
abundance: .
d_gene: .
v_gene: TRBV27
CDR3nt: TGTGCCAGCAGTTACGGATTCCGAGTGGGCAGGGAGACCCAGTACTTC
CDR3aa: CASSYGFRVGRETQYF

j_gene: TRBJ2-1
abundance: .
d_gene: .
v_gene: TRBV4-1
CDR3nt: TGCGCCAGCAGTAAGCAGGTGGGCAATGAGCAGTTCTTC
CDR3aa: CASSKQVGNEQFF

j_gene: TRBJ2-7
abundance: .
d_gene: .
v_gene: TRBV11-2
CDR3nt: TGTGCCAGCAGCTTAAGGGCGAAAACCTACGAGCAGTACTTC
CDR3aa: CASSLRAKTYEQYF

j_gene: TRBJ1-1
abundance: once
d_gene: .
v_gene: TRBV5-6
CDR3nt: TGTGCCAGCAGCTCACAAGGACGGTCTGAAGCTTTCTTT
CDR3aa: CASSSQGRSEAFF

j_gene: TRBJ2-1
abundance: .
d_gene: .
v_gene: TRBV11-2
CDR3nt: TGTGCCAGCAGCTTAGGGGCAGGGCTTGAGGATGAGCAGTTCTTC
CDR3aa: CASSLGAGLEDEQFF

j_gene: TRBJ2-7
abundance: .
d_gene: .
v_gene: TRBV5-4
CDR3nt: TGTGCCAGCAGCTCTGACAGAAAATTCTACGAGCAGTACTTC
CDR3aa: CASSSDRKFYEQYF

j_gene: TRBJ2-2
abundance: .
d_gene: .
v_gene: TRBV10-3
CDR3nt: TGTGCCATCAGGATGGACAGCGGGGAGCTGTTTTTT
CDR3aa: CAIRMDSGELFF

j_gene: TRBJ2-7
abundance: .
d_gene: TRBD1
v_gene: TRBV7-8
CDR3nt: TGTGCCAGCAGCGGCGCCGGGACAGGCCCCGAGCAGTACTTC
CDR3aa: CASSGAGTGPEQYF

j_gene: TRBJ2-7
abundance: .
d_gene: TRBD1
v_gene: TRBV4-1
CDR3nt: TGCGCCAGCAGCCAAAGGACAGGGTTCTACGAGCAGTACTTC
CDR3aa: CASSQRTGFYEQYF